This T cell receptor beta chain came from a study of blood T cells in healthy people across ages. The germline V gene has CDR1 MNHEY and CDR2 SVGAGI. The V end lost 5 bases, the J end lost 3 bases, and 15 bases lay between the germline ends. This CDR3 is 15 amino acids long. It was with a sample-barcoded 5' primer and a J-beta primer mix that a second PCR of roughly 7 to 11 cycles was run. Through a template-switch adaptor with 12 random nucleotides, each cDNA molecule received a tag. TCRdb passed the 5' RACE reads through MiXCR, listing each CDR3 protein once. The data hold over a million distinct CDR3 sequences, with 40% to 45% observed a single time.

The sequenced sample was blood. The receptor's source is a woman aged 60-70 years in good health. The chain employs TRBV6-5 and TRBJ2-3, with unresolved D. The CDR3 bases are TGTGCCAGCAGTGCCGGCGGCCCCGCAACAGATACGCAGTATTTT. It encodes CASSAGGPATDTQYF.